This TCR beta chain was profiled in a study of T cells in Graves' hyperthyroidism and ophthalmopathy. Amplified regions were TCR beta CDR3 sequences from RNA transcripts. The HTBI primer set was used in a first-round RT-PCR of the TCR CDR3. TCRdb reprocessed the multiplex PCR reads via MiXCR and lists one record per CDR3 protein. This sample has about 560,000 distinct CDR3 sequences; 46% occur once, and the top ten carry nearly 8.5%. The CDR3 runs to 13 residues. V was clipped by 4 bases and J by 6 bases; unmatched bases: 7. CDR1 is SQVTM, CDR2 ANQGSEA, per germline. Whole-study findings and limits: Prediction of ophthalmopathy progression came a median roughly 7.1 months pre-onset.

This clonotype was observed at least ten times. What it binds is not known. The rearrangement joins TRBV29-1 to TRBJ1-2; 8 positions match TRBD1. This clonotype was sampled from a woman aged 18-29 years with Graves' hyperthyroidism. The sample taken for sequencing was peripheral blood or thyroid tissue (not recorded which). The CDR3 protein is CSVGGQVLHGYTF. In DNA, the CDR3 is TGCAGCGTTGGGGGACAGGTTTTACATGGCTACACCTTC.